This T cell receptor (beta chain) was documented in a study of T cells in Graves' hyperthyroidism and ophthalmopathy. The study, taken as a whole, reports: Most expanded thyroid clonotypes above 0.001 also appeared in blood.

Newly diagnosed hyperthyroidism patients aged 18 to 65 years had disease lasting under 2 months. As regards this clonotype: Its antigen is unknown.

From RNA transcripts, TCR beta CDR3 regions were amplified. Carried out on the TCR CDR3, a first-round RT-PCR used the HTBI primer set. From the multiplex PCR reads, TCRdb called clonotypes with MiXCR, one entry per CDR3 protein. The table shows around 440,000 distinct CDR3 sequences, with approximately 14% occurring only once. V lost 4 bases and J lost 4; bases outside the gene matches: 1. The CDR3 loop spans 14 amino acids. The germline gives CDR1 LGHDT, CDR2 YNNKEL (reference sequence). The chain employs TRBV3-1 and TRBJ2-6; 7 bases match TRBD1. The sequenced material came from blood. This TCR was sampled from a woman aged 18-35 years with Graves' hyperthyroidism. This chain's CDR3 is CASSRRGGANVLTF. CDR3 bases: TGTGCCAGCAGCCGCAGGGGGGGGGCCAACGTCCTGACTTTC.